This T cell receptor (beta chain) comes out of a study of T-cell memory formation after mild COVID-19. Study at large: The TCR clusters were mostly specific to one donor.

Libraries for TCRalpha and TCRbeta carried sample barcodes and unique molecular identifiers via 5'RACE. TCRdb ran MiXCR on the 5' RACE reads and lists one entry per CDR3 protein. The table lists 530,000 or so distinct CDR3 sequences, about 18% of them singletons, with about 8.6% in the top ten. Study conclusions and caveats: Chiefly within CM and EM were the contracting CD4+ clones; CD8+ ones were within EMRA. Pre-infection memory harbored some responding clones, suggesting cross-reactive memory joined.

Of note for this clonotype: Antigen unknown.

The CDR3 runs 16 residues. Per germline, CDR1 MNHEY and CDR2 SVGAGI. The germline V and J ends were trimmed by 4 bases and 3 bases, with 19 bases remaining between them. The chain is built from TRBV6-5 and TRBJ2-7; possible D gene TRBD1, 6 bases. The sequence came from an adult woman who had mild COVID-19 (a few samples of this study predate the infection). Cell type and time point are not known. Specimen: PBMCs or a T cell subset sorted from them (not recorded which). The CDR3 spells CASSLRTDKINYEQYF. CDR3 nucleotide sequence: TGTGCCAGCAGTTTACGGACAGACAAAATAAACTACGAGCAGTACTTC.